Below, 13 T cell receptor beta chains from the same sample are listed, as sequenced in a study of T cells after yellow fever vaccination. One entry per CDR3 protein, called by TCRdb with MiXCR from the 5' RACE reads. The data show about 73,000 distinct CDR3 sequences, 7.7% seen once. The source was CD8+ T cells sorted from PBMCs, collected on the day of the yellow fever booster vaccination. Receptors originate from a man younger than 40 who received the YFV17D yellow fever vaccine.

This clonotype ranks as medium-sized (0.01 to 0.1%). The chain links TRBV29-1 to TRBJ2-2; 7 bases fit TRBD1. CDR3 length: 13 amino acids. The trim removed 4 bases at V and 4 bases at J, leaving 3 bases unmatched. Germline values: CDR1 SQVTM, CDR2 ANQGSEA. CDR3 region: CSVADRVTGELFF. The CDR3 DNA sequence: TGCAGCGTTGCTGACAGGGTCACCGGGGAGCTGTTTTTT.

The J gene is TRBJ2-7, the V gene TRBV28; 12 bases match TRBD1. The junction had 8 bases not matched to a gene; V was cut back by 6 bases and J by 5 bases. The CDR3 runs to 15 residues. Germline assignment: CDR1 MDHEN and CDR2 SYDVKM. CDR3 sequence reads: CASRLTGTGGDEQYF. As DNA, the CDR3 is TGTGCCAGCAGACTGACCGGGACAGGGGGCGACGAGCAGTACTTC.

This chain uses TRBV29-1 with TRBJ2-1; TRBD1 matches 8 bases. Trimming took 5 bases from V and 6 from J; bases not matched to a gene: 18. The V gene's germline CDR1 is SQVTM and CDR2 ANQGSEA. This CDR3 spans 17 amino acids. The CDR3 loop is CSVSHPIVQGVGNEQFF. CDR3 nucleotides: TGCAGCGTTTCCCATCCGATTGTACAGGGGGTTGGCAATGAGCAGTTCTTC.

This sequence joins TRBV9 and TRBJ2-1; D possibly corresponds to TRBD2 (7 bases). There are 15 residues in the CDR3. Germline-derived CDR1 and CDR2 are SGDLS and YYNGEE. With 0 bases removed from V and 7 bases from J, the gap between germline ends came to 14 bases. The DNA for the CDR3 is TGTGCCAGCAGCGTAGGAGGGGGGGTGGGGAATGAGCAGTTCTTC. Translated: CASSVGGGVGNEQFF.

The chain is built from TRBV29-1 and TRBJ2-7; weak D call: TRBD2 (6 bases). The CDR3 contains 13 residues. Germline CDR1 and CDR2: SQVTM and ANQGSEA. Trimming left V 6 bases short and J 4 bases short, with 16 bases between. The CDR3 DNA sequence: TGCAGCGTAGTTGGTGTGGGACTTTACGAGCAGTACTTC. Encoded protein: CSVVGVGLYEQYF.

Here the CDR3 DNA reads TGTGCCAGCAGCTTCGGGACCGAATACAATGAGCAGTTCTTC. Residues: CASSFGTEYNEQFF. The chain couples TRBV11-2 to TRBJ2-1; D possibly matches TRBD1 or TRBD2 (5 bases each). CDR1 is SGHAT and CDR2 is FQNNGV in the germline V gene. The CDR3 sequence is 14 residues long. The V gene lost 3 bases and the J gene lost 4 bases, with 10 bases spanning the gap.

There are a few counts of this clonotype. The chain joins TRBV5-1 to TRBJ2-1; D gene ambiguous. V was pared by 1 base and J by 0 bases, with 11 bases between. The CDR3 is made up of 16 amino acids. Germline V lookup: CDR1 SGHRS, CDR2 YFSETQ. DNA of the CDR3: TGCGCCAGCAGCTTGAGAGGTGGGGACTCCTACAATGAGCAGTTCTTC. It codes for CASSLRGGDSYNEQFF.

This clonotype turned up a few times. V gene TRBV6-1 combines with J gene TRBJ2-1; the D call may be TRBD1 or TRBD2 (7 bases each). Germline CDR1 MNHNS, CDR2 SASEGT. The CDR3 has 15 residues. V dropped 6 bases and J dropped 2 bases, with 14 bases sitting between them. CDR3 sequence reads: CASSAGGGTYNEQFF. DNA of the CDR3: TGTGCCAGCAGCGCAGGGGGGGGAACCTACAATGAGCAGTTCTTC.

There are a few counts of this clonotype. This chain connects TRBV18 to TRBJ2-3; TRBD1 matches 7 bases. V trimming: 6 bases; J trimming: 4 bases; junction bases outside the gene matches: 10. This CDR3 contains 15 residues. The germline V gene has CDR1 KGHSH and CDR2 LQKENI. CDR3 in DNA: TGTGCCAGCTCGCTTTCCGGGACAGCGCCAGATACGCAGTATTTT. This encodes CASSLSGTAPDTQYF.

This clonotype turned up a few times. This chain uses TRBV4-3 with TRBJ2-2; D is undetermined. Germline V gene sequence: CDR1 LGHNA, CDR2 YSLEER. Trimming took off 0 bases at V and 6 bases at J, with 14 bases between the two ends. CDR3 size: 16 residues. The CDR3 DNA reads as TGCGCCAGCAGCCAAGAGGCTGGATTAGCCCCCGGGGAGCTGTTTTTT. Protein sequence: CASSQEAGLAPGELFF.

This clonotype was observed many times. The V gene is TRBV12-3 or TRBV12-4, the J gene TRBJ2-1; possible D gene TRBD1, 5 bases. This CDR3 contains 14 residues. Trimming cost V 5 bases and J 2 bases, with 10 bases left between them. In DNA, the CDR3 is TGTGCCAGCAGTCGACAGAACGCCTACAATGAGCAGTTCTTC. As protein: CASSRQNAYNEQFF.

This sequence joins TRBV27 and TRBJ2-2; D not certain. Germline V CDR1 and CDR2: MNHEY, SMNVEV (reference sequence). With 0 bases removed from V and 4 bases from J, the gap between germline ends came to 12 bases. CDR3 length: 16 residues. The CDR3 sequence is CASSLSATPRTGELFF. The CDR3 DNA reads TGTGCCAGCAGTTTATCGGCCACACCGCGCACCGGGGAGCTGTTTTTT.

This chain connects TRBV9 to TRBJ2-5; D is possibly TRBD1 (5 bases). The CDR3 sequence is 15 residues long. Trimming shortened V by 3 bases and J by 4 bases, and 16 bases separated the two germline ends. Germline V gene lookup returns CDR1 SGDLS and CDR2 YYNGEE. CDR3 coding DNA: TGTGCCAGCAGCGCCCATAAAATGGGGCTAGAGACCCAGTACTTC. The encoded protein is CASSAHKMGLETQYF.